This T cell receptor (beta chain) appears in the sequencing data of a study of beta chain features in type 1 diabetes. Study-wide results and limits: The question left open here concerned HLA type influencing TCRB rearrangement.

The CDR3 loop spans 14 amino acids. In germline, CDR1 is SGHTA, CDR2 FQGNSA. With 6 bases removed from V and 9 bases from J, the gap between germline ends came to 20 bases. Expressed TCRB transcripts were sequenced after all isolated RNA was converted to cDNA. Profiling relied on immunoSEQ multiplex PCR, and the TCRdb table lists in-frame clones only, not all of them. The data hold nearly 350,000 clones, with 7.5% to 9% observed a single time. This clone has more than one count but fewer than ten. As yet, its antigen is unknown. The specimen sequenced was central memory CD4+ T cells from blood. The receptor was isolated from a woman aged 18-30 years in good health. This sequence joins TRBV7-2 and TRBJ2-5; a weak D match, TRBD1 (6 bases). The CDR3 loop is CASSSQGPFGAQYF. The DNA of the CDR3 is TGTGCCAGCAGTTCTCAGGGGCCGTTTGGGGCCCAGTACTTC.